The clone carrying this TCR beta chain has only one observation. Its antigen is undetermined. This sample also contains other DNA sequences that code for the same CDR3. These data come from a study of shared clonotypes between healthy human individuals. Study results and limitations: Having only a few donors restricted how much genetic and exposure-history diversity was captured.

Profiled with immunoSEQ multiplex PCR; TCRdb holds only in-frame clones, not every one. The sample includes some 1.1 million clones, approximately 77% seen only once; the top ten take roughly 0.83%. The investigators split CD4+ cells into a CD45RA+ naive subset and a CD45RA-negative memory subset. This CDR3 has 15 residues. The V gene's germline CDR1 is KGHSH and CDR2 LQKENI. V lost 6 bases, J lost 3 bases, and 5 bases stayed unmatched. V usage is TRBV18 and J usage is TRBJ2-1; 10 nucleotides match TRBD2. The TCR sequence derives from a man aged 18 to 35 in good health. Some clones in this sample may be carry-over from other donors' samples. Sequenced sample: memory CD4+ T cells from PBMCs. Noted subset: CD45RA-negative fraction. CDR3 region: CASSPGLADYNEQFF. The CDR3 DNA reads TGTGCCAGCTCCCCTGGACTAGCGGACTACAATGAGCAGTTCTTC. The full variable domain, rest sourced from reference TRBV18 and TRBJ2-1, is NAGVMQNPRHLVRRRGQEARLRCSPMKGHSHVYWYRQLPEEGLKFMVYLQKENIIDESGMPKERFSAEFPKEGPSILRIQQVVRGDSAAYFCASSPGLADYNEQFFGPGTRLTVL.